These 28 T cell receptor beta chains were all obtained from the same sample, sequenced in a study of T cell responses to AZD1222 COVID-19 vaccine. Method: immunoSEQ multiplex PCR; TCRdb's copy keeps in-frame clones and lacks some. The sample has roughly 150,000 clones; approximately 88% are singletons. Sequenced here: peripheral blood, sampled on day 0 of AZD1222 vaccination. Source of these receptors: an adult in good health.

Here the CDR3 DNA reads TGTGCCAGCAGCTCGGTACAGGCGGCAACTTATGGCTACACCTTC. This sequence encodes CASSSVQAATYGYTF. The chain employs TRBV7-9 and TRBJ1-2; possibly TRBD1 for D (5 bases). V shed 4 bases and J shed 5 bases, with 17 bases lying between them. Germline CDR1 and CDR2: SEHNR and FQNEAQ (reference sequence). The CDR3 has 15 residues.

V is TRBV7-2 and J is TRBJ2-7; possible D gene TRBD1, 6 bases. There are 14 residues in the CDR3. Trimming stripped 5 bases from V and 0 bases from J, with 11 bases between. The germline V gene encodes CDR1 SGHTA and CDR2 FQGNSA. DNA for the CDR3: TGTGCCAGCAGCGTCGGACAGAGCTCCTACGAGCAGTACTTC. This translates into CASSVGQSSYEQYF.

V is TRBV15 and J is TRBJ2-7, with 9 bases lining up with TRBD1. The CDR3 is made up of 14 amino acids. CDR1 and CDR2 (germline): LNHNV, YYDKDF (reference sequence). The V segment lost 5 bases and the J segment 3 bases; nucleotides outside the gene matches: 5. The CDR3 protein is CATSGTGIGYEQYF. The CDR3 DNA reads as TGTGCCACCAGCGGGACAGGGATTGGCTACGAGCAGTACTTC. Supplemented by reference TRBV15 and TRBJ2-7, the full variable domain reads DAMVIQNPRYQVTQFGKPVTLSCSQTLNHNVMYWYQQKSSQAPKLLFHYYDKDFNNEADTPDNFQSRRPNTSFCFLDIRSPGLGDTAMYLCATSGTGIGYEQYFGPGTRLTVT.

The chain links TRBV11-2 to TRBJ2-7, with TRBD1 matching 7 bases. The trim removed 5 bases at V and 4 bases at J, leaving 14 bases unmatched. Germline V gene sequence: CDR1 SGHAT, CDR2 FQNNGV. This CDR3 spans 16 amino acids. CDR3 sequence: CASSIGRRQGPYEQYF. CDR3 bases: TGTGCCAGCAGCATAGGACGCCGACAGGGTCCGTACGAGCAGTACTTC.

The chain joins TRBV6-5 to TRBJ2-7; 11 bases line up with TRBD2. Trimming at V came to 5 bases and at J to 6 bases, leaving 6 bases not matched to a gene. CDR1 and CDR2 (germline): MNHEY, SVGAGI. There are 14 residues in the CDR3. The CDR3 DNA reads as TGTGCCAGCAGTCCGGGACTAGCGGTCCGCGAGCAGTACTTC. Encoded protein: CASSPGLAVREQYF.

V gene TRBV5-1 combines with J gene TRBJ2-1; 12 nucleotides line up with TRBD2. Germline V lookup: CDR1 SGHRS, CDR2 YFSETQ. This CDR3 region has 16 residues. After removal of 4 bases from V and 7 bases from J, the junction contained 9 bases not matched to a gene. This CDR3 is CASSPGLAGKENEQFF. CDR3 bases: TGCGCCAGCAGCCCTGGACTAGCGGGAAAGGAGAATGAGCAGTTCTTC.

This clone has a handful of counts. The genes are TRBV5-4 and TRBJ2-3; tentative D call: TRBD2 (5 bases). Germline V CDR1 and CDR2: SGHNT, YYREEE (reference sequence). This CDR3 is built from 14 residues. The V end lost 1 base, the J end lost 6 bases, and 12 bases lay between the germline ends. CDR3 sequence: CASSLMTGGDTQYF. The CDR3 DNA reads TGTGCCAGCAGCTTGATGACGGGCGGGGATACGCAGTATTTT.

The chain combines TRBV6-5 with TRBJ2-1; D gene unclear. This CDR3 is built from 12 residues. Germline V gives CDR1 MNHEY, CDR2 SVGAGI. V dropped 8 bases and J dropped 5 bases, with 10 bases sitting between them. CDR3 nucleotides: TGTGCCAGCCAGACGCGCCACAATGAGCAGTTCTTC. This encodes CASQTRHNEQFF.

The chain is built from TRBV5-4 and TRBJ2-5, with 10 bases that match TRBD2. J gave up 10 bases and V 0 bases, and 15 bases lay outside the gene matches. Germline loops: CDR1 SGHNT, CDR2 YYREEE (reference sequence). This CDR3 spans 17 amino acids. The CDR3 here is CASSLAKTSGPGTGQYF. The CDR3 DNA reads TGTGCCAGCAGCTTGGCCAAGACTAGCGGGCCCGGGACCGGCCAGTACTTC.

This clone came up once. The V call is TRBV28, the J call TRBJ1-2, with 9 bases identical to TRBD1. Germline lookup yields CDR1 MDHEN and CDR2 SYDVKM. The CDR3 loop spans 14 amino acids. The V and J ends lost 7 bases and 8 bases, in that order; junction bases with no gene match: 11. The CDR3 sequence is CASNSPGTGRGYTF. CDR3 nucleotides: TGTGCCAGCAATTCACCCGGGACAGGGCGCGGCTACACCTTC.

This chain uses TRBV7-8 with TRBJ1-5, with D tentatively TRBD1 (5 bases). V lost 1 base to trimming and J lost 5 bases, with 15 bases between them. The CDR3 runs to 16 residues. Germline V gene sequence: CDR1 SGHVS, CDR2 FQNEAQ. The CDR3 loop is CASSLVFQGRDQPQHF. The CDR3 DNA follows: TGTGCCAGCAGCTTAGTTTTCCAGGGTCGGGATCAGCCCCAGCATTTT.

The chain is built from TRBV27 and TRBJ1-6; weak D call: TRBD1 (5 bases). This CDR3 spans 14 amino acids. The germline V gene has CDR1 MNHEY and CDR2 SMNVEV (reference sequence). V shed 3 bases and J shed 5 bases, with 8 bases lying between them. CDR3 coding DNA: TGTGCCAGCAGTTTGACAGCCGATAATTCACCCCTCCACTTT. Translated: CASSLTADNSPLHF.

The CDR3 reads CASSPGLVSGNTIYF. In DNA, the CDR3 is TGTGCCAGCAGCCCAGGACTGGTCTCTGGAAACACCATATATTTT. The chain employs TRBV4-2 and TRBJ1-3; D ambiguous. The V and J ends lost 4 bases and 0 bases respectively, with 10 bases between them. The CDR3 has 15 residues. Germline V gives CDR1 LGHNA, CDR2 YNFKEQ.

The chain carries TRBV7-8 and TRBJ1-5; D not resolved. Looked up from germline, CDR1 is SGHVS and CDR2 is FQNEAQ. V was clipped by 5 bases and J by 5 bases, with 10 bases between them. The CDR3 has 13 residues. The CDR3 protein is CASSAGEHQPQHF. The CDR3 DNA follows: TGTGCCAGCAGCGCTGGGGAGCATCAGCCCCAGCATTTT.

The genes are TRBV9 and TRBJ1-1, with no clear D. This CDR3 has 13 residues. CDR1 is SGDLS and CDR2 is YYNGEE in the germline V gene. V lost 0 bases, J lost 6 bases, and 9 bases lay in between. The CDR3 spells CASSVGLGAEAFF. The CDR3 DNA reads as TGTGCCAGCAGCGTAGGTTTAGGTGCTGAAGCTTTCTTT.

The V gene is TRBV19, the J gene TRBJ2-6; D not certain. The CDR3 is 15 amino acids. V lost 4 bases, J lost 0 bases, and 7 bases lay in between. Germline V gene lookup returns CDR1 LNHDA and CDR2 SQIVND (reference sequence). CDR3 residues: CASSTWGSGANVLTF. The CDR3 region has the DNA TGTGCCAGTAGTACCTGGGGCTCTGGGGCCAACGTCCTGACTTTC.

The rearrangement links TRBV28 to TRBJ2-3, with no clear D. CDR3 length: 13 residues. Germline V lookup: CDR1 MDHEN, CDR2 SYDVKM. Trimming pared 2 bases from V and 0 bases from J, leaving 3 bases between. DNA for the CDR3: TGTGCCAGCAGTTTAGGCAGCACAGATACGCAGTATTTT. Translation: CASSLGSTDTQYF. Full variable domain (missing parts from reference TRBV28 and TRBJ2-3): DVKVTQSSRYLVKRTGEKVFLECVQDMDHENMFWYRQDPGLGLRLIYFSYDVKMKEKGDIPEGYSVSREKKERFSLILESASTNQTSMYLCASSLGSTDTQYFGPGTRLTVL.

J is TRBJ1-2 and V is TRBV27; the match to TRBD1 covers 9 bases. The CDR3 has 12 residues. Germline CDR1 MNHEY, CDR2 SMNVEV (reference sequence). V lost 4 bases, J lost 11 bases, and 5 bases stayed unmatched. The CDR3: CASSSHRGRYTF. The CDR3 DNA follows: TGTGCCAGCAGTTCTCACAGGGGGCGATACACCTTC.

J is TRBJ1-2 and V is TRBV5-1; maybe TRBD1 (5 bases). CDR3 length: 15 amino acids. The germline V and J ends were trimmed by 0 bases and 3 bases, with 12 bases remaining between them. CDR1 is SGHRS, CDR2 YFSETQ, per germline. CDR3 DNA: TGCGCCAGCAGCTTGGCCGGGGGAAGGGACTATGGCTACACCTTC. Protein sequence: CASSLAGGRDYGYTF.

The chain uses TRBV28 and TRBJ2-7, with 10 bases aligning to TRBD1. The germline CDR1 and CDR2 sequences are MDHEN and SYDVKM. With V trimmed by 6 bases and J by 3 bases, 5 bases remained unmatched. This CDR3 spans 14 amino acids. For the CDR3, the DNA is TGTGCCAGCAGGTCGGGACAGGGGTTCTACGAGCAGTACTTC. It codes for CASRSGQGFYEQYF.

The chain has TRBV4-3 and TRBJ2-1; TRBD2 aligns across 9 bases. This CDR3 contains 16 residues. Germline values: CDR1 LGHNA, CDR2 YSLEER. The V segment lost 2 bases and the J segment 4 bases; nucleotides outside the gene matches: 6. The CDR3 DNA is TGCGCCAGCAGCCAAATTGCGGGAGGGCTTTACAATGAGCAGTTCTTC. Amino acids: CASSQIAGGLYNEQFF.

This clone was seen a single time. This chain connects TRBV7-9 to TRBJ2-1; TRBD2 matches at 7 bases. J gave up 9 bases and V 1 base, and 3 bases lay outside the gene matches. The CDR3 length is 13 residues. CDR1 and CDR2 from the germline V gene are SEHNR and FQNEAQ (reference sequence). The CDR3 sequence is CASSLVSGGEQFF. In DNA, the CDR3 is TGTGCCAGCAGCTTAGTATCGGGGGGTGAGCAGTTCTTC.

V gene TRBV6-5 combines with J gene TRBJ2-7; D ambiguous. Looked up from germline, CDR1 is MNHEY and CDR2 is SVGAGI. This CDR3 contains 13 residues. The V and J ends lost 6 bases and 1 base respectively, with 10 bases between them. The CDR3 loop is CASSRQASYEQYF. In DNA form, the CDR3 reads TGTGCCAGCAGCAGGCAGGCGTCCTACGAGCAGTACTTC.

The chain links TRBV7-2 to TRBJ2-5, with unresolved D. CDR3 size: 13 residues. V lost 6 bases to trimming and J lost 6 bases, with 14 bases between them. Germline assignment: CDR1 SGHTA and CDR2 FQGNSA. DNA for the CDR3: TGTGCCAGCAGACCTATGATTGCGAAGACCCAGTACTTC. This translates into CASRPMIAKTQYF.

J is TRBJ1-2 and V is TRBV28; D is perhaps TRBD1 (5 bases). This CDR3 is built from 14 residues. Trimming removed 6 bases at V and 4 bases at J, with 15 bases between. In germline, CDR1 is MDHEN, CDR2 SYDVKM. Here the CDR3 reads CASRPIGTFYGYTF. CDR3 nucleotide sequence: TGTGCCAGCAGGCCCATCGGGACCTTCTATGGCTACACCTTC.

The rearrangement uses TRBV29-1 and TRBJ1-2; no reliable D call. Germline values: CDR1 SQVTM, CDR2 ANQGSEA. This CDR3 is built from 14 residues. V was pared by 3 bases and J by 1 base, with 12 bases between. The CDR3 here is CSVDTYRSNYGYTF. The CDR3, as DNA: TGCAGCGTTGATACATATCGAAGTAACTATGGCTACACCTTC. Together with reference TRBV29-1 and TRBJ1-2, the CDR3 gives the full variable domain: SAVISQKPSRDICQRGTSLTIQCQVDSQVTMMFWYRQQPGQSLTLIATANQGSEATYESGFVIDKFPISRPNLTFSTLTVSNMSPEDSSIYLCSVDTYRSNYGYTFGSGTRLTVV.

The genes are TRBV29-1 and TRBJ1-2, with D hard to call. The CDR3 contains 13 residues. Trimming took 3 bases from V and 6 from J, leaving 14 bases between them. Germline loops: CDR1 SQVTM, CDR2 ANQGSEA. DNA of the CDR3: TGCAGCGTTGAGGGGTCAGCACCCCATGGCTACACCTTC. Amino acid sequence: CSVEGSAPHGYTF.

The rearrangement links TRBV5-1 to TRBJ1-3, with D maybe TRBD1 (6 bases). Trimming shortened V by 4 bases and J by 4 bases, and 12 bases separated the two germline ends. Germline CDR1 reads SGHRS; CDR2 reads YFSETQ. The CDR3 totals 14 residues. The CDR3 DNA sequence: TGCGCCAGCAGCGGGGGCGGCCAGGGAAACACCATATATTTT. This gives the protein CASSGGGQGNTIYF. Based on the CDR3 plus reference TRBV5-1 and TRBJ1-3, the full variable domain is KAGVTQTPRYLIKTRGQQVTLSCSPISGHRSVSWYQQTPGQGLQFLFEYFSETQRNKGNFPGRFSGRQFSNSRSEMNVSTLELGDSALYLCASSGGGQGNTIYFGEGSWLTVV.